This T cell receptor (beta chain) was recovered during a study of blood T cell repertoires in COVID-19. Source study methods: Estimated nucleated cell counts came from reference gene primer amplification. Method: immunoSEQ multiplex PCR; TCRdb's copy keeps in-frame clones and lacks some. V, J and clone size are those of that table, while D and trimming were read from the DNA. The sample gives fewer than 65,000 clones, approximately 87% of which show up once; roughly 5.7% is in the top ten. CDR3 length: 16 amino acids. CDR1 and CDR2 from the germline V gene are SGHRS and YFSETQ. V lost 0 bases to trimming and J lost 2 bases; unmatched junction nucleotides: 5.

This clonotype was sampled from a human donor in a cohort sampled during active COVID-19. The chain joins TRBV5-1 to TRBJ2-3, with 8 bases matching TRBD2. Sequenced sample: peripheral blood. This CDR3 is CASSLALRGDTDTQYF. CDR3 nucleotide sequence: TGCGCCAGCAGCTTGGCTTTGCGGGGGGACACAGATACGCAGTATTTT. Full variable domain (remainder filled in from reference TRBV5-1 and TRBJ2-3): KAGVTQTPRYLIKTRGQQVTLSCSPISGHRSVSWYQQTPGQGLQFLFEYFSETQRNKGNFPGRFSGRQFSNSRSEMNVSTLELGDSALYLCASSLALRGDTDTQYFGPGTRLTVL.